The sequence of this T cell receptor beta chain was determined in a study of blood T cell repertoires in COVID-19. As for the study in general: Collection of acute and convalescent COVID-19 samples took place in the United States, Italy and Spain. The analysed material was cDNA or gDNA that came from T cells, B-cell-depleted T cells, or PBMCs.

Those enrolled in Seattle joined during active infection and were followed longitudinally afterward. Trimming pared 4 bases from V and 0 bases from J, leaving 7 bases between. CDR3 length: 12 residues. Germline CDR1 and CDR2: SQVTM and ANQGSEA. The data were produced by immunoSEQ multiplex PCR, yet TCRdb's version contains in-frame clones alone and is incomplete. The profile shows tens of thousands of clones, 89% of them singletons. This receptor was identified in a man aged 50 or older with COVID-19, enrolled during active disease. The rearrangement uses TRBV29-1 and TRBJ2-7, with D tentatively TRBD2 (6 bases). Source material: peripheral blood. CDR3 residues: CSVAGSSYEQYF. The CDR3, as DNA: TGCAGCGTTGCCGGGAGCTCCTACGAGCAGTACTTC.